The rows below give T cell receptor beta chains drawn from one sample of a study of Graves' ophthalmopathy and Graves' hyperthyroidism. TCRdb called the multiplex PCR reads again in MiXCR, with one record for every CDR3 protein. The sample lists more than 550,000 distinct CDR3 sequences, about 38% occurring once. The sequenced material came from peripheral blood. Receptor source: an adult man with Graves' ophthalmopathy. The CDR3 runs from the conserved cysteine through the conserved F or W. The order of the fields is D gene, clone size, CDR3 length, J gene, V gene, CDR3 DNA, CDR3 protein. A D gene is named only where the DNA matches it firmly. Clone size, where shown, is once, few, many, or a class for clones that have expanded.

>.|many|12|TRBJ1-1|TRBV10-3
TGTGCCATTGGTCCCGGGGACGCTGAAGCTTTCTTT
CAIGPGDAEAFF
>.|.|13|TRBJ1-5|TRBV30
TGTGCCTGGAGTGTATTCCACGATCAGCCCCAGCATTTT
CAWSVFHDQPQHF
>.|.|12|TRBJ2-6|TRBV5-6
TGTGCCAGCAGCTTTGGGGACAACGTCCTGACTTTC
CASSFGDNVLTF
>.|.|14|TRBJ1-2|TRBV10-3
TGTGCCATCGGTGGGCCCAGGGTACCCTATGGCTACACCTTC
CAIGGPRVPYGYTF
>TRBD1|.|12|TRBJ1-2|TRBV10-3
TGTGCCACGTCCCGGACAGGGGGCGGTGAAGCTTTC
CATSRTGGGEAF
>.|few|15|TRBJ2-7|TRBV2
TGTGCCAGCAGGGTGGAGAGGGGCCCCTTCTACGAGCAGTACTTC
CASRVERGPFYEQYF
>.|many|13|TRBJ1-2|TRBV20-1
TGCAGTGCTAGTCGTCGGACCAACTATGGCTACACCTTC
CSASRRTNYGYTF
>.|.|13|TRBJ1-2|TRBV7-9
TGTGCCAGCGGCGGAGGGGCGTTCAATGGCTACACCTTC
CASGGGAFNGYTF
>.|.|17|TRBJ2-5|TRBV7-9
TGTGCCAGCAGCTTAGAGGCCGGGGAGCTTTTCGGGGAGACCCAGTACTTC
CASSLEAGELFGETQYF
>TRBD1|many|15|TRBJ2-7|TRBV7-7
TGTGCTAGCAGCTTAGGACAGGGGCAAACCTACGAGCAGTACTTC
CASSLGQGQTYEQYF
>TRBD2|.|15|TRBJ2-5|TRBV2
TGTGCCAGCATTCCGACTAGCGGGCGTAAAGAGACCCAGTACTTC
CASIPTSGRKETQYF
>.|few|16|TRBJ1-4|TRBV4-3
TGCGCCAGCAGCCACGATACAGGGTCATCGAATGAAAAACTGTTTTTT
CASSHDTGSSNEKLFF
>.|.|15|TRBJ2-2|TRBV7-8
TGCGCCAGCAGCCTCCTCCCCGCGGGCACCGGGGAGCTGTTTTTT
CASSLLPAGTGELFF
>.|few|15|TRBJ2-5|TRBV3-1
TGTGCCAGCAGCCTTGGACTTCGGGCGCAAGAGACCCAGTACTTC
CASSLGLRAQETQYF
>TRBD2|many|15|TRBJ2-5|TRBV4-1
TGCGCCAGCAGAAGACTAGCGGGTGGAGGGGAGACCCAGTACTTC
CASRRLAGGGETQYF
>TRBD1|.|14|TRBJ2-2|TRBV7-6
TGTGCCAGCAGCACGCAGGGGGACAGGGTGAAGCTGTTTTTT
CASSTQGDRVKLFF